This TCR beta chain was recovered during a study of Tregs in tolerant kidney transplant recipients. As for the study in general: Related graft donors supplied nonmyeloablative bone marrow transplants, and mixed chimerism was transient. General observations from the study: In tolerant patients, donor-specific Tregs outgrew total Tregs, suggesting antigen-driven expansion. This study did not directly address biological reproducibility.

Unstimulated Tregs (CD4+CD25+CD127-) and CD4+CD25- non-Tregs were sorted from PBMCs. Trimming stripped 2 bases from V and 2 bases from J, with 10 bases between. Germline lookup yields CDR1 SGHRS and CDR2 YFSETQ. The CDR3 contains 14 residues. Sequencing was performed with immunoSEQ multiplex PCR; in TCRdb, only in-frame clones are kept and a portion is missing. The repertoire consists of 100,000 to 120,000 clones, with roughly 90% occurring once and the leading ten covering about 0.31%. This clone was seen more than once but under ten times. As yet, its antigen is unknown. The TCR sequence derives from a human donor who received a combined kidney and bone marrow transplant. The material was CD4+ T cells from blood, obtained before the transplant. The J gene is TRBJ1-1, the V gene TRBV5-1; no definite D call. The CDR3 DNA is TGCGCCAGCAGCTTCGTACAGTACAACACTGAAGCTTTCTTT. The encoded protein is CASSFVQYNTEAFF.